A selection of T cell receptor beta chains follows, all from one sample in a study of tumor T cells in aggressive B-cell lymphoma. Sequencing was performed with immunoSEQ multiplex PCR; in TCRdb, only in-frame clones are kept and a portion is missing. The table includes around 8,400 clones, roughly four fifths detected once. The sequencing input was tumor tissue. Receptors were obtained from an adult with diffuse large B cell lymphoma. CDR3s include the opening cysteine and the closing phenylalanine or tryptophan. D genes are given only for firm matches. Rows may omit the clone size; those that give it use once, few, many or a size class.

D	V	size	J	CDR3	DNA
TRBD2	TRBV6-5	few	TRBJ2-2	CASSYASGANTGELFF	TGTGCCAGCAGTTACGCCAGCGGGGCGAACACCGGGGAGCTGTTTTTT
.	TRBV7-6	.	TRBJ2-1	CASSLGLYNEQFF	TGTGCCAGCAGCTTGGGACTGTACAATGAGCAGTTCTTC
TRBD1	TRBV15	.	TRBJ2-3	CATSRGGTGITDTQYF	TGTGCCACCAGCAGAGGCGGGACAGGGATCACAGATACGCAGTATTTT
TRBD2	TRBV14	.	TRBJ2-5	CASSRGLAMSPQYF	TGTGCCAGCAGCCGGGGACTAGCGATGAGTCCCCAGTACTTC
.	TRBV7-2	.	TRBJ2-1	CASSLAGANNEQFF	TGTGCCAGCAGCTTAGCGGGGGCGAACAATGAGCAGTTCTTC
.	TRBV2	.	TRBJ1-5	CASSGWGGNQPQHF	TGTGCCAGCAGTGGGTGGGGCGGCAATCAGCCCCAGCATTTT
TRBD1	TRBV28	.	TRBJ1-5	CASRPPATGWNQPQHF	TGTGCCAGCAGACCTCCCGCGACAGGGTGGAATCAGCCCCAGCATTTT
.	TRBV5-6	.	TRBJ2-5	CASGRQQETQYF	TGTGCCAGCGGCCGACAGCAAGAGACCCAGTACTTC
TRBD2	TRBV10-3	.	TRBJ2-4	CAISGGRLAGPRDIQYF	TGTGCCATCAGTGGAGGGCGGCTAGCGGGACCAAGGGACATTCAGTACTTC
TRBD1	TRBV5-1	.	TRBJ2-2	CASSPGQGRTGELFF	TGCGCCAGCAGCCCCGGACAGGGTCGCACCGGGGAGCTGTTTTTT
.	TRBV5-6	.	TRBJ1-2	CASSLEYLDGYTF	TGTGCCAGCAGCTTGGAGTATCTAGATGGCTACACCTTC
TRBD2	TRBV4-1	.	TRBJ2-2	CASSWTSVLNTGELFF	TGCGCCAGCAGTTGGACTAGCGTTCTGAACACCGGGGAGCTGTTTTTT
TRBD2	TRBV7-9	.	TRBJ2-5	CAGRTSGRSGTQYF	TGTGCCGGCCGGACTAGCGGGAGGTCTGGGACCCAGTACTTC
TRBD2	TRBV10-2	.	TRBJ2-7	CATVGAGGPYEQYF	TGCGCCACCGTGGGAGCGGGAGGGCCCTACGAGCAGTACTTC
.	TRBV21-1	.	TRBJ1-1	CASRLAIANTIRTEAFF	TGTGCCAGCAGACTAGCAATAGCTAACACAATTCGCACTGAAGCTTTCTTT
TRBD2	TRBV5-1	.	TRBJ2-5	CASSPGLAAYQETQYF	TGCGCCAGCAGCCCGGGACTAGCGGCGTACCAAGAGACCCAGTACTTC
.	TRBV2	once	TRBJ2-3	CASSERAGQGRSDTQYF	TGTGCCAGCAGTGAAAGAGCCGGTCAGGGGCGCTCAGATACGCAGTATTTT